This note documents a single TCR beta chain sequence. The antigen is undetermined. Method: immunoSEQ multiplex PCR; TCRdb's copy keeps in-frame clones and lacks some. The data hold around 77,000 clones, with roughly 98% observed a single time. The data were obtained in a study of Tregs in tolerant kidney transplant recipients. Whole-study results and caveats: The most relevant donor-specific Treg TCRbeta repertoire apparently came from expansion with activated donor B cells.

Per the germline V gene, CDR1 is LNHNV and CDR2 is YYDKDF (reference sequence). Trimming cost V 5 bases and J 8 bases, with 18 bases left between them. The CDR3 totals 15 residues. Material: CD4+ T cells from blood, obtained before the transplant. The sequence was collected from a human donor who received a combined kidney and bone marrow transplant. V and J are TRBV15 and TRBJ1-4; maybe TRBD1 (6 bases). CDR3 DNA: TGTGCCACCAGCGGGTATCGGGACATTCGGGAAAAACTGTTTTTT. Protein: CATSGYRDIREKLFF.